This TCR beta chain derives from a study of graft-versus-host responses after intestinal transplantation. On the study more broadly: Transplants given to recipients were multivisceral, liver-intestinal, or isolated intestinal. After anti-thymocyte globulin induction, recipients took tacrolimus and steroids for three to four years. Findings and limits, study-wide: Investigators detected GvH clones in recipient marrow, with some emerging earlier in ileum or blood. Clonal ratios of graft-versus-host to host-versus-graft in allografts were high for patients exhibiting graft-donor T cell macrochimerism.

In regard to this clone: The target antigen is unknown.

V was cut by 4 bases and J by 3 bases, with 14 bases left in between. The CDR3 sequence is 15 residues long. Germline V gene lookup returns CDR1 LGHNA and CDR2 YSLEER. The repertoire was sequenced with immunoSEQ multiplex PCR; TCRdb's copy has only in-frame clones and lacks some. The sample has tens of thousands of clones, around 92% seen once. The V and J genes are TRBV4-3 and TRBJ2-3; either TRBD1 or TRBD2 may supply D (5 bases each). Sample: unstimulated CD4+ T cells sorted from spleen or lymph node cells, taken before transplant. This TCR was sampled from a human donor who was the organ donor for an intestinal transplant. The CDR3, as DNA: TGCGCCAGCAGCCCGAGACAGTGGGGGACAGATACGCAGTATTTT. Residues: CASSPRQWGTDTQYF.